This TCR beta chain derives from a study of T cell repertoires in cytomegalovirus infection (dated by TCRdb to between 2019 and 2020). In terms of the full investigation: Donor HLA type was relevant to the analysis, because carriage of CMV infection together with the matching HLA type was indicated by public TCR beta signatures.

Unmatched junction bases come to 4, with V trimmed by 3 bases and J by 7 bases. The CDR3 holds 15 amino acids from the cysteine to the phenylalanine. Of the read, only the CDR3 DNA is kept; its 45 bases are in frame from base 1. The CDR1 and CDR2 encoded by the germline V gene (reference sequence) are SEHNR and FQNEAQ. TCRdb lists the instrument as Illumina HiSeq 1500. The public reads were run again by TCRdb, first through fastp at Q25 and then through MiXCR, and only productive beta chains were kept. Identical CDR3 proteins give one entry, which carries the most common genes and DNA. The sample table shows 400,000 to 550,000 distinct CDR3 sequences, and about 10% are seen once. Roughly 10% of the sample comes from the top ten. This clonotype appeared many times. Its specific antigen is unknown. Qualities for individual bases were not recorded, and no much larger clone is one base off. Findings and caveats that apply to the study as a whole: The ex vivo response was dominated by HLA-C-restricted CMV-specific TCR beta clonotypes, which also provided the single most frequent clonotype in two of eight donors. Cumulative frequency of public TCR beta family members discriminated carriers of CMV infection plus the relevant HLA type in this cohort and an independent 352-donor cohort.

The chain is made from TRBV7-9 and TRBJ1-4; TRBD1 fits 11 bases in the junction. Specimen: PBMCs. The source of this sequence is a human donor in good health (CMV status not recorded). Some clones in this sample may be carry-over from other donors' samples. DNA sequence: TGTGCCAGCAGCTTTATGGACAGGGGGCGTGAAAAACTGTTTTTT. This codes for CASSFMDRGREKLFF.